This T cell receptor (beta chain) is from a study of shared clonotypes between healthy human individuals. Study information: Donor composition was a couple of women and a few men, aged 18 to 49. There were three CD4 naive, three CD4 memory, two CD8 naive and one CD8 memory plates per donor.

The CDR3 has 16 residues. Germline V lookup: CDR1 MNHEY, CDR2 SMNVEV (reference sequence). Trimming cost V 5 bases and J 3 bases; bases outside gene matches: 12. Study-wide findings and caveats: Generally, naive subsets came out with larger estimated richness than memory subsets.

Terminally differentiated effector memory CD45RA+ cells were left out of the naive CD8 fraction, which was CD45RO-negative and positively selected for CCR7. Deep level was the assay's run setting. Produced via immunoSEQ multiplex PCR; TCRdb's table is partial and in-frame only. This sample has around 2.1 million clones; around 93% occur once, and the top ten carry about 1.5%. Regarding this clone: What it binds is not known.

The rearrangement joins TRBV27 to TRBJ1-1; TRBD1 matches 7 bases. This clonotype was obtained from a man between 18 and 35 years old in good health. Some clones in this sample may be carry-over from other donors' samples. The sample consisted of naive CD8+ T cells from PBMCs. The DNA for the CDR3 is TGTGCCAGCAGTAAAATTCCCGGGACAGAGTACACTGAAGCTTTCTTT. Translation: CASSKIPGTEYTEAFF.